This is a list of T cell receptor beta chains from one sample in a study of T cells after yellow fever vaccination. TCRdb recomputed calls from the 5' RACE reads with MiXCR, one row per CDR3 protein. The sample records some 250,000 distinct CDR3 sequences, approximately 3.5% being singletons. This material consisted of PBMCs, taken 15 days after the yellow fever booster vaccination. The receptors stem from a man aged 18 to 29 who received the YFV17D yellow fever vaccine. Both conserved end residues are part of each CDR3. Fields, in order: J gene, clone size, D gene, V gene, CDR3 protein, CDR3 DNA. The D gene is left open where the match is weak. Where a row states a size, it is once, few, many or the class of an expanded clone; other rows omit it.

j_call: TRBJ2-3
clone_size: many
d_call: .
v_call: TRBV7-2
cdr3_aa: CASGPGWYSTDTQYF
cdr3_nt: TGTGCCAGCGGCCCGGGTTGGTACAGCACAGATACGCAGTATTTT

j_call: TRBJ1-2
clone_size: .
d_call: .
v_call: TRBV6-1
cdr3_aa: CASTDSSPFIHGYTF
cdr3_nt: TGTGCCAGCACTGACAGTAGCCCGTTCATCCATGGCTACACCTTC

j_call: TRBJ2-2
clone_size: many
d_call: .
v_call: TRBV5-1
cdr3_aa: CASSLEAGIVRTGELFF
cdr3_nt: TGCGCCAGCAGCTTGGAGGCAGGGATAGTTCGTACCGGGGAGCTGTTTTTT

j_call: TRBJ2-3
clone_size: few
d_call: .
v_call: TRBV7-9
cdr3_aa: CASSLAQGGHTDTQYF
cdr3_nt: TGTGCCAGCAGCTTAGCGCAGGGCGGGCACACAGATACGCAGTATTTT

j_call: TRBJ2-1
clone_size: many
d_call: .
v_call: TRBV18
cdr3_aa: CASSPGQGNNEQFF
cdr3_nt: TGTGCCAGCTCACCGGGCCAGGGGAACAATGAGCAGTTCTTC

j_call: TRBJ1-4
clone_size: .
d_call: .
v_call: TRBV5-1
cdr3_aa: CASSFGILESNEKLFF
cdr3_nt: TGCGCCAGCAGCTTTGGCATTCTAGAATCTAATGAAAAACTGTTTTTT

j_call: TRBJ2-3
clone_size: many
d_call: .
v_call: TRBV7-9
cdr3_aa: CASSLRMTDTQYF
cdr3_nt: TGTGCCAGCAGCTTAAGGATGACAGATACGCAGTATTTT

j_call: TRBJ2-1
clone_size: many
d_call: TRBD1
v_call: TRBV19
cdr3_aa: CASSPQGVGNEQFF
cdr3_nt: TGTGCCAGTAGTCCGCAGGGGGTGGGTAATGAGCAGTTCTTC

j_call: TRBJ2-2
clone_size: many
d_call: .
v_call: TRBV2
cdr3_aa: CASRASDTGELFF
cdr3_nt: TGTGCCAGCAGGGCCTCAGACACCGGGGAGCTGTTTTTT

j_call: TRBJ1-5
clone_size: .
d_call: .
v_call: TRBV27
cdr3_aa: CASSRSGVYSNQPQHF
cdr3_nt: TGTGCCAGCAGTCGCAGCGGGGTCTATAGCAATCAGCCCCAGCATTTT

j_call: TRBJ1-2
clone_size: many
d_call: TRBD1
v_call: TRBV4-3
cdr3_aa: CASSQGVTGALGYGYTF
cdr3_nt: TGCGCCAGCAGCCAAGGGGTGACAGGGGCTCTCGGGTATGGCTACACCTTC

j_call: TRBJ2-5
clone_size: .
d_call: .
v_call: TRBV28
cdr3_aa: CASSLIGRRRQETQYF
cdr3_nt: TGTGCCAGCAGTTTAATCGGGCGGAGGAGACAAGAGACCCAGTACTTC

j_call: TRBJ2-3
clone_size: many
d_call: .
v_call: TRBV3-1
cdr3_aa: CASSQGTGARDTQYF
cdr3_nt: TGTGCCAGCAGCCAAGGAACGGGGGCGAGGGATACGCAGTATTTT

j_call: TRBJ1-5
clone_size: many
d_call: .
v_call: TRBV19
cdr3_aa: CASSILSIGGGSNQPQHF
cdr3_nt: TGTGCCAGTAGTATCCTCTCCATCGGCGGGGGGAGCAATCAGCCCCAGCATTTT

j_call: TRBJ2-1
clone_size: many
d_call: TRBD1
v_call: TRBV7-2
cdr3_aa: CASRPPGQGVADEQFF
cdr3_nt: TGTGCCAGCAGACCGCCGGGACAGGGGGTAGCCGATGAGCAGTTCTTC

j_call: TRBJ2-3
clone_size: many
d_call: TRBD2
v_call: TRBV19
cdr3_aa: CASTAWGGASTDTQYF
cdr3_nt: TGTGCCAGTACCGCTTGGGGGGGAGCTAGCACAGATACGCAGTATTTT

j_call: TRBJ1-5
clone_size: many
d_call: .
v_call: TRBV20-1
cdr3_aa: CSARDQGNQPQHF
cdr3_nt: TGCAGTGCTAGAGATCAGGGCAATCAGCCCCAGCATTTT

j_call: TRBJ2-7
clone_size: many
d_call: .
v_call: TRBV25-1
cdr3_aa: CASSEYVSYEQYF
cdr3_nt: TGTGCCAGCAGTGAATATGTGTCCTACGAGCAGTACTTC

j_call: TRBJ1-4
clone_size: many
d_call: TRBD1
v_call: TRBV5-1
cdr3_aa: CASSLEGQGNEKLFF
cdr3_nt: TGCGCCAGCAGCTTGGAAGGACAGGGGAATGAAAAACTGTTTTTT

j_call: TRBJ1-1
clone_size: many
d_call: .
v_call: TRBV5-4
cdr3_aa: CASSLLVGQNTEAFF
cdr3_nt: TGTGCCAGCAGCTTGCTGGTCGGACAGAACACTGAAGCTTTCTTT

j_call: TRBJ2-4
clone_size: many
d_call: .
v_call: TRBV4-3
cdr3_aa: CASSQRTKDLGHIQYF
cdr3_nt: TGCGCCAGCAGCCAAAGAACAAAAGACCTGGGGCACATTCAGTACTTC

j_call: TRBJ1-5
clone_size: many
d_call: .
v_call: TRBV19
cdr3_aa: CASSIRVAQGRSNQPQHF
cdr3_nt: TGTGCCAGTAGTATTCGGGTTGCACAGGGTCGCAGCAATCAGCCCCAGCATTTT

j_call: TRBJ1-2
clone_size: few
d_call: TRBD1
v_call: TRBV24-1
cdr3_aa: CATNRGQGDGYTF
cdr3_nt: TGTGCCACCAACCGGGGACAGGGAGATGGCTACACCTTC

j_call: TRBJ2-3
clone_size: many
d_call: .
v_call: TRBV5-1
cdr3_aa: CASRVFWGTDTQYF
cdr3_nt: TGCGCCAGCAGAGTGTTTTGGGGTACAGATACGCAGTATTTT

j_call: TRBJ2-7
clone_size: many
d_call: TRBD1
v_call: TRBV4-3
cdr3_aa: CASSQGTGPYEQYF
cdr3_nt: TGCGCCAGCAGCCAGGGGACAGGGCCCTACGAGCAGTACTTC

j_call: TRBJ1-1
clone_size: .
d_call: TRBD1
v_call: TRBV27
cdr3_aa: CASSKDRVRFRTNTEAFF
cdr3_nt: TGTGCCAGCAGTAAAGACAGGGTAAGATTCCGTACGAACACTGAAGCTTTCTTT

j_call: TRBJ2-3
clone_size: few
d_call: .
v_call: TRBV2
cdr3_aa: CASSENGTPQYF
cdr3_nt: TGTGCCAGCAGTGAAAACGGGACCCCCCAGTATTTT

j_call: TRBJ1-1
clone_size: many
d_call: TRBD1
v_call: TRBV5-4
cdr3_aa: CASSRDRGIENTEAFF
cdr3_nt: TGTGCCAGCAGCCGGGACAGGGGGATAGAGAACACTGAAGCTTTCTTT

j_call: TRBJ2-1
clone_size: many
d_call: TRBD2
v_call: TRBV12-3/TRBV12-4
cdr3_aa: CASRWTSRDEQFF
cdr3_nt: TGTGCCAGCAGGTGGACTAGTCGGGATGAGCAGTTCTTC

j_call: TRBJ1-5
clone_size: many
d_call: .
v_call: TRBV28
cdr3_aa: CASSLWAGSNQPQHF
cdr3_nt: TGTGCCAGCAGTTTATGGGCAGGGAGCAATCAGCCCCAGCATTTT

j_call: TRBJ2-2
clone_size: .
d_call: .
v_call: TRBV7-9
cdr3_aa: CASSPLTQGTGELFF
cdr3_nt: TGTGCCAGCAGCCCGCTGACCCAGGGAACCGGGGAGCTGTTTTTT

j_call: TRBJ2-3
clone_size: many
d_call: .
v_call: TRBV5-1
cdr3_aa: CASSLARSTYTDTQYF
cdr3_nt: TGCGCCAGCAGCTTGGCGCGGTCTACGTACACAGATACGCAGTATTTT

j_call: TRBJ1-1
clone_size: many
d_call: TRBD1
v_call: TRBV6-1
cdr3_aa: CASSEGTGREAFF
cdr3_nt: TGTGCCAGCAGTGAAGGGACAGGGAGGGAAGCTTTCTTT

j_call: TRBJ2-3
clone_size: .
d_call: .
v_call: TRBV12-5
cdr3_aa: CASGSRLAGRTDTQYF
cdr3_nt: TGTGCTAGTGGTTCCCGTCTGGCAGGGCGCACAGATACGCAGTATTTT

j_call: TRBJ2-1
clone_size: many
d_call: .
v_call: TRBV12-3/TRBV12-4
cdr3_aa: CASSLPWHNEQFF
cdr3_nt: TGTGCCAGCAGTTTACCCTGGCACAATGAGCAGTTCTTC

j_call: TRBJ1-5
clone_size: many
d_call: .
v_call: TRBV5-1
cdr3_aa: CASSPGANSNQPQHF
cdr3_nt: TGCGCCAGCAGCCCGGGGGCTAATAGCAATCAGCCCCAGCATTTT

j_call: TRBJ1-3
clone_size: many
d_call: .
v_call: TRBV6-5
cdr3_aa: CASQRVVGGGNTIYF
cdr3_nt: TGTGCCAGCCAGAGGGTTGTTGGTGGCGGAAACACCATATATTTT

j_call: TRBJ2-7
clone_size: many
d_call: .
v_call: TRBV7-8
cdr3_aa: CASSVQSHEQYF
cdr3_nt: TGTGCCAGCAGCGTACAGAGCCATGAGCAGTACTTC

j_call: TRBJ1-1
clone_size: few
d_call: .
v_call: TRBV5-1
cdr3_aa: CASSLVAQGPTEAFF
cdr3_nt: TGCGCCAGCAGCTTGGTCGCGCAGGGGCCCACTGAAGCTTTCTTT

j_call: TRBJ2-2
clone_size: .
d_call: .
v_call: TRBV12-3/TRBV12-4
cdr3_aa: CASSFIWGRGGELFF
cdr3_nt: TGTGCCAGCAGTTTCATCTGGGGGCGGGGCGGGGAGCTGTTTTTT

j_call: TRBJ2-7
clone_size: .
d_call: .
v_call: TRBV6-4
cdr3_aa: CASSPAPFSYDLFF
cdr3_nt: TGTGCCAGCAGTCCAGCTCCCTTCTCCTACGATCTGTTCTTC

j_call: TRBJ1-2
clone_size: many
d_call: TRBD1
v_call: TRBV12-3/TRBV12-4
cdr3_aa: CASSHGVGQGAMGYGYTF
cdr3_nt: TGTGCCAGCAGTCACGGTGTCGGACAGGGGGCGATGGGCTATGGCTACACCTTC

j_call: TRBJ2-5
clone_size: .
d_call: .
v_call: TRBV7-2
cdr3_aa: CASSLVSGRGGGETQYF
cdr3_nt: TGTGCCAGCAGCTTAGTTTCGGGCAGGGGTGGGGGAGAGACCCAGTACTTC

j_call: TRBJ1-1
clone_size: few
d_call: TRBD1
v_call: TRBV19
cdr3_aa: CASSNLGQGPTEAFF
cdr3_nt: TGTGCCAGTAGTAACCTCGGACAGGGACCCACTGAAGCTTTCTTT

j_call: TRBJ2-1
clone_size: many
d_call: .
v_call: TRBV7-2
cdr3_aa: CASSLGSAAYNEQFF
cdr3_nt: TGTGCCAGCAGCTTAGGCTCGGCCGCTTACAATGAGCAGTTCTTC

j_call: TRBJ1-5
clone_size: many
d_call: .
v_call: TRBV28
cdr3_aa: CASSFGAGGTGQPQHF
cdr3_nt: TGTGCCAGCAGTTTCGGTGCTGGTGGGACGGGTCAGCCCCAGCATTTT

j_call: TRBJ2-3
clone_size: many
d_call: TRBD2
v_call: TRBV10-3
cdr3_aa: CAVSLGPGGTDTQYF
cdr3_nt: TGTGCCGTCAGCCTGGGACCCGGGGGGACAGATACGCAGTATTTT

j_call: TRBJ2-2
clone_size: .
d_call: TRBD2
v_call: TRBV7-9
cdr3_aa: CASAGLAGSTGELFF
cdr3_nt: TGTGCCAGCGCCGGACTAGCGGGGTCGACCGGGGAGCTGTTTTTT

j_call: TRBJ1-5
clone_size: many
d_call: TRBD1
v_call: TRBV4-3
cdr3_aa: CASSPGADRGRDQPQHF
cdr3_nt: TGCGCCAGCAGCCCGGGGGCGGACAGGGGGCGAGATCAGCCCCAGCATTTT

j_call: TRBJ1-1
clone_size: many
d_call: .
v_call: TRBV5-1
cdr3_aa: CASSPMWGAGVGTEAFF
cdr3_nt: TGCGCCAGCAGCCCCATGTGGGGTGCAGGGGTTGGAACTGAAGCTTTCTTT